Presented here are 14 T cell receptor beta chains from one specimen sequenced in a study of chemoradiotherapy in HPV16-positive cancers. TCRdb's copy holds only in-frame clones and misses some; the assay was immunoSEQ multiplex PCR. The profile shows about 68,000 clones, roughly 86% of them singletons. The sample in question was blood, obtained from a patient who underwent chemoradiotherapy. The receptors derive from a human donor with HPV-associated anogenital cancer.

The sample holds one count of this clone. This chain links TRBV5-4 with TRBJ2-1; TRBD2 matches 9 bases. CDR1 and CDR2 from the germline V gene are SGHNT and YYREEE (reference sequence). The CDR3 is 14 amino acids. V lost 6 bases, J lost 7 bases, and 8 bases stayed unmatched. The CDR3 sequence: CASNELAGKNEQFF. The CDR3 coding sequence is TGTGCCAGCAACGAGCTAGCGGGAAAGAATGAGCAGTTCTTC.

The chain carries TRBV5-1 and TRBJ1-5; perhaps TRBD1 as D (6 bases). Germline V gene data show CDR1 as SGHRS and CDR2 as YFSETQ. The germline V and J ends were trimmed by 0 bases and 1 base, with 8 bases remaining between them. This CDR3 has 15 amino acids. This chain's CDR3 is CASSLVGASNQPQHF. Written as DNA, the CDR3 is TGCGCCAGCAGCTTGGTGGGGGCGAGCAATCAGCCCCAGCATTTT.

The chain combines TRBV6-5 with TRBJ1-4; D not certain. Germline CDR1 and CDR2: MNHEY and SVGAGI. The V end was cut by 6 bases, the J end by 0 bases, with 11 bases between. The CDR3 consists of 15 residues. The CDR3 DNA reads as TGTGCCAGCAGCACACGGCCAGCAACTAATGAAAAACTGTTTTTT. Translation gives CASSTRPATNEKLFF.

The chain has TRBV27 and TRBJ1-6, with TRBD1 matching 11 bases. Looked up from germline, CDR1 is MNHEY and CDR2 is SMNVEV (reference sequence). The junction had 4 bases not matched to a gene; V was cut back by 6 bases and J by 0 bases. The CDR3 extends over 17 amino acids. CDR3 region: CASSPGTGGSYNSPLHF. DNA of the CDR3: TGTGCCAGCAGCCCCGGGACAGGGGGCTCCTATAATTCACCCCTCCACTTT.

The chain employs TRBV7-6 and TRBJ2-7; TRBD2 matches 8 bases. CDR1 and CDR2 from the germline V gene are SGHVS and FNYEAQ. The CDR3 has 17 amino acids. Trimming removed 5 bases from V and 2 bases from J; junction bases left unmatched: 14. The CDR3 reads CASSRPGGGNIPYEQYF. As DNA, the CDR3 is TGTGCCAGCAGCCGTCCGGGAGGGGGAAATATTCCCTACGAGCAGTACTTC.

The genes are TRBV9 and TRBJ2-3; TRBD2 aligns across 8 bases. This CDR3 has 15 amino acids. CDR1 and CDR2 (germline): SGDLS, YYNGEE. V dropped 5 bases and J dropped 5; count of bases not matched to a gene: 10. CDR3 sequence (DNA): TGTGCCAGCAGACTCGGGAGGGCCTCGAGAGATACGCAGTATTTT. Its translation is CASRLGRASRDTQYF.

This chain uses TRBV2 with TRBJ2-2; D unresolved. The germline CDR1 and CDR2 sequences are SNHLY and FYNNEI. The V end was cut by 6 bases, the J end by 9 bases, with 5 bases between. CDR3 length equals 10 residues. Written as DNA, the CDR3 is TGTGCCAGCAGAGACAGGGAGCTGTTTTTT. Translation gives CASRDRELFF. Using reference TRBV2 and TRBJ2-2 for the parts outside the CDR3, the full variable domain is EPEVTQTPSHQVTQMGQEVILRCVPISNHLYFYWYRQILGQKVEFLVSFYNNEISEKSEIFDDQFSVERPDGSNFTLKIRSTKLEDSAMYFCASRDRELFFGEGSRLTVL.

The gene calls are TRBV5-4 and TRBJ2-7; maybe TRBD1 (5 bases). CDR3 length equals 15 residues. V lost 2 bases to trimming and J lost 0 bases, with 12 bases between them. CDR1 and CDR2 from the germline V gene are SGHNT and YYREEE (reference sequence). CDR3 residues: CASSFGQASSYEQYF. CDR3 nucleotide sequence: TGTGCCAGCAGCTTCGGACAAGCCAGCTCCTACGAGCAGTACTTC. The variable domain in full, completed from reference TRBV5-4 and TRBJ2-7, reads ETGVTQSPTHLIKTRGQQVTLRCSSQSGHNTVSWYQQALGQGPQFIFQYYREEENGRGNFPPRFSGLQFPNYSSELNVNALELDDSALYLCASSFGQASSYEQYFGPGTRLTVT.

The chain joins TRBV5-1 to TRBJ1-2; TRBD1 matches at 7 bases. The CDR3 is 15 residues long. Trimming at V came to 0 bases and at J to 2 bases, leaving 4 bases not matched to a gene. Germline V CDR1 and CDR2: SGHRS, YFSETQ. The CDR3 loop reads CASSLGDSENYGYTF. The CDR3 bases are TGCGCCAGCAGCTTGGGGGACAGTGAGAACTATGGCTACACCTTC.

The chain combines TRBV7-2 with TRBJ2-7; 10 positions agree with TRBD1. Germline CDR1 SGHTA, CDR2 FQGNSA. V was clipped by 5 bases and J by 0 bases; unmatched bases: 7. The CDR3 loop spans 16 amino acids. For the CDR3, the DNA is TGTGCCAGCAGCGTCCGGGGGACAGGGGTCTCCTACGAGCAGTACTTC. This translates into CASSVRGTGVSYEQYF.

The chain links TRBV2 to TRBJ2-2; 11 positions agree with TRBD1. V gave up 8 bases and J gave up 6 bases; unmatched junction bases: 8. Germline CDR1 and CDR2: SNHLY and FYNNEI. CDR3 length: 15 residues. The CDR3 here is CASRTGTGGSGELFF. The CDR3 DNA reads TGTGCCAGCCGAACCGGGACAGGGGGATCCGGGGAGCTGTTTTTT.

The rearrangement uses TRBV5-1 and TRBJ1-1, with TRBD1 matching 8 bases. The CDR3 loop spans 14 amino acids. The V gene end was trimmed by 4 bases and the J gene end by 3 bases; junction bases not matched to a gene: 5. From germline, CDR1 is SGHRS and CDR2 YFSETQ. The CDR3 DNA sequence: TGCGCCAGCAGCGCCCGGGACAGGTACACTGAAGCTTTCTTT. Its protein is CASSARDRYTEAFF.

CDR3 DNA: TGTGCCAGCAGCTTCACAGGGATGGCAGATACGCAGTATTTT. It yields the protein CASSFTGMADTQYF. The V gene is TRBV11-1, the J gene TRBJ2-3, with a possible D match to TRBD1 (6 bases). Germline values: CDR1 SGHAT, CDR2 FQDESV (reference sequence). The CDR3 contains 14 residues. V was cut by 3 bases and J by 4 bases, with 11 bases left in between.

This chain links TRBV7-9 with TRBJ2-3, with 11 bases fitting TRBD2. The V segment lost 4 bases and the J segment 6 bases; nucleotides outside the gene matches: 15. Germline CDR1 SEHNR, CDR2 FQNEAQ (reference sequence). This CDR3 contains 18 residues. The CDR3 sequence: CASSYPNSGGAAKDTQYF. DNA of the CDR3: TGTGCCAGCAGCTACCCCAATAGCGGGGGGGCGGCTAAGGATACGCAGTATTTT.